This T cell receptor (beta chain) was sequenced in a study of breast tumors, draining lymph nodes, adjacent tissues. Study findings and constraints: Most tumor T cells seemingly derive from lymph node, then expand in tumor. Tumor repertoires ranked between lymph nodes and nontumor tissue in diversity, with V and J gene preferences.

Axillary draining lymph nodes of breast cancer patients supplied the node samples. TCRdb called the multiplex PCR reads again in MiXCR, with one record for every CDR3 protein. In the table there are about 130,000 distinct CDR3 sequences, about a fifth of which are singletons. Germline V gene lookup returns CDR1 MDHEN and CDR2 SYDVKM. This CDR3 comprises 16 residues. V lost 6 bases to trimming and J lost 6 bases; unmatched junction nucleotides: 11. There are a few counts of this clonotype. The antigen remains undetermined. The sample comprised axillary lymph node tissue. The TCR comes from a female donor with breast cancer. Some clones in this sample may be carry-over from other donors' samples. The genes are TRBV28 and TRBJ2-2; 9 nucleotides align to TRBD1. CDR3 sequence: CASSLSGQGRPGELFF. The CDR3 DNA reads TGTGCCAGCAGCCTATCCGGACAGGGGCGTCCCGGGGAGCTGTTTTTT.